The rows below give T cell receptor beta chains drawn from one sample of a study of T cell responses to AZD1222 COVID-19 vaccine. Measured with immunoSEQ multiplex PCR; TCRdb has only the in-frame clones, and not every one. Of roughly 160,000 clones detected, 80% to 90% appear once; the ten largest clones hold about 6.9%. The sample in question was peripheral blood, obtained on day 0 of AZD1222 vaccination. All receptors come from an adult in good health. CDR3s include the opening cysteine and the closing phenylalanine or tryptophan. D genes are given only for firm matches. Only some rows state a clone size, as once, few, many or a class for expanded clones.

>NA|TRBV5-4|NA|TRBJ2-7
TGTGCCAGCAGCTCGGACAGATCATCTCGTGAGCAGTACTTC
CASSSDRSSREQYF
>TRBD1|TRBV25-1|few|TRBJ2-6
TGTGCCAGCAGTGTGATGGGACAGGGGTCTAACGGGGCCAACGTCCTGACTTTC
CASSVMGQGSNGANVLTF
>NA|TRBV5-6|NA|TRBJ2-6
TGTGCCAGCAGCTTAGGCGGGAACGTCCTGACTTTC
CASSLGGNVLTF
>NA|TRBV6-1|few|TRBJ1-6
TGTGCCAGCAGTGACGCGGGACTGGATGATTCACCCCTCCACTTT
CASSDAGLDDSPLHF
>TRBD2|TRBV5-4|NA|TRBJ2-1
TGTGCCAGCAGCCCCCCGGGGGGGCCCTACAATGAGCAGTTCTTC
CASSPPGGPYNEQFF
>NA|TRBV6-1|NA|TRBJ1-5
TGTGCCAGCAGTGAAGCGCCAGATGGCCCCCTCCGGGTTGGCAATCAGCCCCAGCATTTT
CASSEAPDGPLRVGNQPQHF
>NA|TRBV7-3|NA|TRBJ2-6
TGTGCCAGCAGCTTAAGCAGGGGTGGGGCCAACGTCCTGACTTTC
CASSLSRGGANVLTF
>TRBD2|TRBV27|NA|TRBJ2-5
TGTGCCAGCAGTGAAAGACTAGCGGGGAAAGAGACCCAGTACTTC
CASSERLAGKETQYF
>TRBD2|TRBV3-1/TRBV3-2|NA|TRBJ2-5
TGTGCCAGCAGCCCCGCCATGAGCGGGGGGAACCAAGAGACCCAGTACTTC
CASSPAMSGGNQETQYF
>TRBD2|TRBV6-4|NA|TRBJ2-3
TGTGCCAGCAGTGGTGGTAGCGGGGCAGATACGCAGTATTTT
CASSGGSGADTQYF
>TRBD2|TRBV6-4|NA|TRBJ2-1
TGTGCCAGCAGTGAAGGGACTACCCCCAGTAATGAGCAGTTCTTC
CASSEGTTPSNEQFF
>TRBD1|TRBV6-5|NA|TRBJ2-1
TGTGCCAGCAGTCACGGACAGGGAAACAATGAGCAGTTCTTC
CASSHGQGNNEQFF
>TRBD1|TRBV4-1|NA|TRBJ1-6
TGCGCCAGCAGCCTCGACAGGGCTAATTCACCCCTCCACTTT
CASSLDRANSPLHF
>NA|TRBV9|NA|TRBJ1-1
TGTGCCAGCAGCGTACAGGCTTACACTGAAGCTTTCTTT
CASSVQAYTEAFF
>NA|TRBV5-6|NA|TRBJ1-4
TGTGCCAGCAGCCCCTCCGGGGGGCTCTTAATGAATCGGCTGTTTTTT
CASSPSGGLLMNRLFF